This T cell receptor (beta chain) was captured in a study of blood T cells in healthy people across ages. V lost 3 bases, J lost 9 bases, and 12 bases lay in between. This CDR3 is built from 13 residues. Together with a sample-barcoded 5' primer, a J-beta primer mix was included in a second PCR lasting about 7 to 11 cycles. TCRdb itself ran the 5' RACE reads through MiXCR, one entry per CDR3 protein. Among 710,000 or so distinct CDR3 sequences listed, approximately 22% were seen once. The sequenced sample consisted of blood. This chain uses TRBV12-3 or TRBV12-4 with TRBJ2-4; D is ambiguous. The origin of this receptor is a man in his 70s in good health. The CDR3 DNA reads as TGTGCCAGCAGTTTCGCCAACTGGAGCATTCAGTACTTC. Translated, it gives CASSFANWSIQYF.